A selection of T cell receptor beta chains follows, all from one sample in a study of shared clonotypes between healthy human individuals. Only in-frame clones appear in the TCRdb table, and some are missing; sequencing was by immunoSEQ multiplex PCR. In the table there are roughly 2.4 million clones, approximately 96% of which are singletons. The sample comprised naive CD4+ T cells sorted from blood. The receptors here all came from a man in his late teens or twenties in good health. The CDR3 runs from the conserved cysteine through the conserved F or W. The order of the fields is J gene, clone size, CDR3 length, V gene, D gene, CDR3 DNA, CDR3 protein. A D gene is named only where the DNA matches it firmly. Not all rows give a size; the values are once, few, many and, for expanded clones, a class.

TRBJ1-1 | . | 15 | TRBV7-2 | . | TGTGCCAGCAGCTTTTTCGGTGCCCAGAACACTGAAGCTTTCTTT | CASSFFGAQNTEAFF
TRBJ1-1 | . | 13 | TRBV5-1 | . | TGCGCCAGCAGTTTGACACCGAACACTGAAGCTTTCTTT | CASSLTPNTEAFF
TRBJ1-2 | . | 15 | TRBV27 | TRBD1 | TGTGCCAGCAGTTTAGGTTTTCAGGGGGCGGGAGGCTACACCTTC | CASSLGFQGAGGYTF
TRBJ2-1 | . | 16 | TRBV4-1 | . | TGCGCCAGCAGCCAAGAACACGACCTTTCCTACAATGAGCAGTTCTTC | CASSQEHDLSYNEQFF
TRBJ2-7 | . | 15 | TRBV7-2 | TRBD2 | TGTGCCAGCAGCTTAGTGACTAGCGGGAGGAGCGAGCAGTACTTC | CASSLVTSGRSEQYF
TRBJ1-2 | . | 15 | TRBV5-1 | . | TGCGCCAGCAGCTTGGGGGGCGGCAGTAACTATGGCTACACCTTC | CASSLGGGSNYGYTF
TRBJ2-7 | . | 15 | TRBV5-6 | TRBD1 | TGTGCCAGCAGCAAGGGACAGCAGTTGGGCTACGAGCAGTACTTC | CASSKGQQLGYEQYF
TRBJ2-7 | . | 14 | TRBV6-4 | TRBD2 | TGTGCCAGCAGTGTGGCTAGCGGGCCCTACGAGCAGTACTTC | CASSVASGPYEQYF
TRBJ1-1 | . | 14 | TRBV5-4 | . | TGTGCCAGCAGCTTCGGACGAGGATCCACTGAAGCTTTCTTT | CASSFGRGSTEAFF
TRBJ2-7 | . | 12 | TRBV11-2 | . | TGTGCCAGCAGCTTGCGCTCCTACGAGCAGTACTTC | CASSLRSYEQYF
TRBJ2-3 | once | 12 | TRBV6-5 | . | TGTGCCAGCAGTAGCCCTGGGGATACGCAGTATTTT | CASSSPGDTQYF
TRBJ1-6 | . | 15 | TRBV18 | . | TGTGCCAGCTCACCTATCCCGGGACCAAATTCACCCCTCCACTTT | CASSPIPGPNSPLHF
TRBJ1-5 | . | 14 | TRBV4-1 | TRBD1 | TGCGCCAGCAGCCTAACAGGGGGGGATCAGCCCCAGCATTTT | CASSLTGGDQPQHF
TRBJ1-2 | . | 15 | TRBV11-3 | . | TGTGCCAGCAGCGCGGGGATGGGGGCGCAGGATGGCTACACCTTC | CASSAGMGAQDGYTF
TRBJ1-3 | few | 15 | TRBV4-1 | TRBD1 | TGCGCCAGCAGCCAAGGACAGGGCGCGGGAAACACCATATATTTT | CASSQGQGAGNTIYF
TRBJ2-3 | . | 15 | TRBV28 | . | TGTGCCAGCACCCCCGGCCGGGGGGCGACAGATACGCAGTATTTT | CASTPGRGATDTQYF
TRBJ1-2 | . | 15 | TRBV4-1 | . | TGCGCCAGCAGCCAAGAAGCTGGGGGGCCCTATGGCTACACCTTC | CASSQEAGGPYGYTF